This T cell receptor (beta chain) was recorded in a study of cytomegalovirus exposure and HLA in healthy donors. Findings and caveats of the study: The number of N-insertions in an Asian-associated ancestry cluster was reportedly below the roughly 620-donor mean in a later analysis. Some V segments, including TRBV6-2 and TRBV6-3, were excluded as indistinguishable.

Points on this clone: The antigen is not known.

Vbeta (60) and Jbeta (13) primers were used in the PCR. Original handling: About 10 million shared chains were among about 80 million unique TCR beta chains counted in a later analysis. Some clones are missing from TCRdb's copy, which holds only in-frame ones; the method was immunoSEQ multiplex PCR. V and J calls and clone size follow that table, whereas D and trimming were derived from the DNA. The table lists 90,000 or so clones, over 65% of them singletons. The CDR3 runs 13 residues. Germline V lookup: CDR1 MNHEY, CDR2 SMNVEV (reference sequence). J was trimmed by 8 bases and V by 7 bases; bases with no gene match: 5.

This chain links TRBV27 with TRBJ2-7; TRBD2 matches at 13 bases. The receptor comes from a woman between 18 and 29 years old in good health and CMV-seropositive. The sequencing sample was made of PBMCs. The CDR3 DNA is TGTGCCAGCATGGGGACTAGCGGGGCTAAGCAGTACTTC. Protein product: CASMGTSGAKQYF.